A single TCR beta chain is shown here with its context. The antigen is undetermined. The record originates from a study of blood T cells in healthy people across ages. Study background: For every two T cells, template switching captured about one barcoded beta molecule.

Healthy Russian Caucasian donors spanned ages roughly 6 to 100 years. Each donor gave 9 to 10 milliliters of peripheral blood. A J-beta primer mix and a sample-barcoded 5' primer were used in a second PCR of about 6 to 12 cycles. TCRdb reprocessed the 5' RACE reads with MiXCR, giving one entry per CDR3 protein. The table includes hundreds of thousands of distinct CDR3 sequences, roughly 49% detected once. Study outcomes and limitations: Comparison with aged donors showed that long-lived donors had more naive CD4+ cells and higher diversity.

CDR3 size: 16 residues. From germline, CDR1 is SGHTA and CDR2 FQGNSA. V gave up 0 bases and J gave up 0 bases, with 10 bases separating them. This clonotype was obtained from a woman aged 55 to 70 in good health. V usage is TRBV7-2 and J usage is TRBJ2-3, with D hard to call. Sequences were obtained from blood. The CDR3 is CASSLAAVYSTDTQYF. The CDR3 bases are TGTGCCAGCAGCTTAGCTGCGGTCTACAGCACAGATACGCAGTATTTT.